The 17 T cell receptor beta chains below all came from one sample that was sequenced in a study of T cell changes during pregnancy in multiple sclerosis. Data came from immunoSEQ multiplex PCR; TCRdb stores just in-frame clones and leaves some out. There are tens of thousands of clones in the sample; about 93% occur only once, and about 0.78% lies in the top ten. Sequencing used peripheral blood, obtained in the third trimester of pregnancy. The receptor set was obtained from a female donor with multiple sclerosis, enrolled in a pregnancy study.

The V gene is TRBV19, the J gene TRBJ2-5, with TRBD1 identical over 7 bases. The CDR3 covers 13 residues. Losses at the gene ends were 6 bases for V and 4 bases for J; bases not matched to a gene: 5. Germline CDR1 LNHDA, CDR2 SQIVND (reference sequence). This CDR3 is CASRTGNGETQYF. CDR3 bases: TGTGCCAGTAGGACAGGGAATGGAGAGACCCAGTACTTC.

The chain joins TRBV27 to TRBJ1-1; D is uncertain. The V end lost 0 bases, the J end lost 5 bases, and 7 bases lay between the germline ends. Germline V CDR1 and CDR2: MNHEY, SMNVEV (reference sequence). The CDR3 covers 13 residues. The CDR3 sequence is CASSLSGSTEAFF. CDR3 in DNA: TGTGCCAGCAGTTTATCCGGGTCTACTGAAGCTTTCTTT.

The genes are TRBV15 and TRBJ2-7; TRBD2 agrees at 7 bases. CDR1 is LNHNV and CDR2 is YYDKDF in the germline V gene (reference sequence). With 0 bases clipped from V and 3 bases from J, the junction kept 5 bases outside the gene matches. The CDR3 length is 15 residues. For the CDR3, the DNA is TGTGCCACCAGCAGAGATCGTAGCGGGTACTACGAGCAGTACTTC. Residues: CATSRDRSGYYEQYF.

This chain joins TRBV5-1 and TRBJ2-7; D is possibly TRBD2 (6 bases). Germline CDR1 SGHRS, CDR2 YFSETQ. This CDR3 is built from 14 residues. V was trimmed by 5 bases and J by 7 bases, leaving 19 bases between them. CDR3 sequence reads: CASRLEQSSGEQYF. The CDR3 coding sequence is TGCGCCAGCAGGCTGGAACAGTCGAGCGGGGAGCAGTACTTC.

The genes are TRBV9 and TRBJ2-7; D is uncertain. Germline V lookup: CDR1 SGDLS, CDR2 YYNGEE. The germline V and J ends were trimmed by 4 bases and 2 bases, with 7 bases remaining between them. The length of the CDR3 is 12 residues. The chain's CDR3 is CASSSNTYEQYF. CDR3 nucleotides: TGTGCCAGCAGCTCCAACACCTACGAGCAGTACTTC.

The chain carries TRBV4-1 and TRBJ1-5; no reliable D call. The CDR3 sequence is 15 residues long. Looked up from germline, CDR1 is MGHRA and CDR2 is YSYEKL. Trimming left V 1 base short and J 3 bases short, with 10 bases between. CDR3 DNA sequence: TGCGCCAGCAGCCAAGGGCTGACACTCAATCAGCCCCAGCATTTT. Protein product: CASSQGLTLNQPQHF.

The chain combines TRBV29-1 with TRBJ2-2; the D gene is possibly TRBD2 (6 bases). Trimming removed 3 bases at V and 4 bases at J, with 15 bases between. CDR1 SQVTM and CDR2 ANQGSEA come from the germline V gene. The CDR3 is 15 amino acids. CDR3 sequence (DNA): TGCAGCGTTGACGTCGGGGGAGTGGGCACCGGGGAGCTGTTTTTT. This translates into CSVDVGGVGTGELFF.

The chain couples TRBV14 to TRBJ1-5; no clear D gene. The CDR3 length is 13 residues. Germline V CDR1 and CDR2: SGHDN, FVKESK. V was trimmed by 4 bases and J by 0 bases, leaving 4 bases between them. CDR3 bases: TGTGCCAGCAGCCTCAGTAGCAATCAGCCCCAGCATTTT. Translated, it gives CASSLSSNQPQHF.

V gene TRBV7-9 combines with J gene TRBJ2-7; 7 bases fit TRBD1. V shed 5 bases, J shed 4 bases, and the junction held 2 bases outside the gene matches. The CDR3 runs to 12 residues. Germline assignment: CDR1 SEHNR and CDR2 FQNEAQ (reference sequence). The CDR3 loop reads CASSLQGYEQYF. The DNA of the CDR3 is TGTGCCAGCAGCCTACAGGGGTACGAGCAGTACTTC.

Points on this clone: Other DNA sequences in the sample encode the same CDR3. The chain has TRBV27 and TRBJ1-2; unclear D gene. Germline V gene sequence: CDR1 MNHEY, CDR2 SMNVEV (reference sequence). This CDR3 has 13 amino acids. V shed 2 bases and J shed 3 bases, with 7 bases lying between them. The CDR3 protein is CASSLSQDYGYTF. CDR3 DNA sequence: TGTGCCAGCAGTTTAAGCCAGGACTATGGCTACACCTTC.

The rearrangement joins TRBV11-2 to TRBJ1-1; D uncertain. The CDR3 totals 13 residues. Per the germline V gene, CDR1 is SGHAT and CDR2 is FQNNGV. Trimming removed 4 bases at V and 6 bases at J, with 12 bases between. The CDR3 nucleotides are TGTGCCAGCAGCTCCTTGGCGGAATCTGAAGCTTTCTTT. Translated, it gives CASSSLAESEAFF.

The chain recombines TRBV7-8 with TRBJ2-1; 12 nucleotides match TRBD2. Germline V lookup: CDR1 SGHVS, CDR2 FQNEAQ. The CDR3 runs to 17 residues. After removal of 5 bases from V and 7 bases from J, the junction contained 12 bases not matched to a gene. The CDR3 loop is CASSPGLAGPPGNEQFF. The CDR3 DNA follows: TGTGCCAGCAGCCCTGGACTAGCGGGACCACCTGGGAATGAGCAGTTCTTC.

This chain joins TRBV5-4 and TRBJ2-5; TRBD2 matches at 9 bases. Losses at the gene ends were 6 bases for V and 2 bases for J; bases not matched to a gene: 14. CDR3 length: 17 amino acids. Germline lookup yields CDR1 SGHNT and CDR2 YYREEE (reference sequence). The CDR3 nucleotides read TGTGCCAGCACTTTGACGGGACTAGCCAAGTTTCAAGAGACCCAGTACTTC. Amino acid sequence: CASTLTGLAKFQETQYF.

This clone was detected once. This chain uses TRBV4-1 with TRBJ2-7; tentative D call: TRBD1 (5 bases). The CDR3 has 15 amino acids. V was shortened by 2 bases and J by 2 bases, with 13 bases between the two germline ends. Per the germline V gene, CDR1 is MGHRA and CDR2 is YSYEKL. CDR3 sequence reads: CASSQTRQSPYEQYF. CDR3 DNA sequence: TGCGCCAGCAGCCAAACCCGACAGTCACCCTACGAGCAGTACTTC.

The V and J genes are TRBV2 and TRBJ2-2; possibly TRBD2 for D (5 bases). This CDR3 is 19 amino acids long. With 5 bases removed from V and 0 bases from J, the gap between germline ends came to 22 bases. Germline V gives CDR1 SNHLY, CDR2 FYNNEI. CDR3 DNA sequence: TGTGCCAGCAGTAGGCAAAGGCGAGGGAGAGTGGCGAACACCGGGGAGCTGTTTTTT. This codes for CASSRQRRGRVANTGELFF.

V usage is TRBV2 and J usage is TRBJ2-4, with TRBD1 matching over 8 bases. V lost 4 bases and J lost 2; bases outside the gene matches: 10. Germline lookup yields CDR1 SNHLY and CDR2 FYNNEI. This CDR3 contains 17 residues. CDR3 DNA sequence: TGTGCCAGCAGTGGAGACAGGGGCCCTGTTTCCAAAAACATTCAGTACTTC. Protein sequence: CASSGDRGPVSKNIQYF.

This chain connects TRBV18 to TRBJ2-7; D may be TRBD2 (6 bases). Trimming took 6 bases from V and 5 from J, leaving 14 bases between them. This CDR3 contains 13 residues. The germline V gene encodes CDR1 KGHSH and CDR2 LQKENI. The CDR3 coding sequence is TGTGCCAGCTCCGCCAGGGAGGCCAACGAGCAGTACTTC. It codes for CASSAREANEQYF.